This T cell receptor beta chain was retrieved from a study of T cell responses to AZD1222 COVID-19 vaccine. This clone was counted at least ten times. Data came from immunoSEQ multiplex PCR; TCRdb stores just in-frame clones and leaves some out. The sample records approximately 150,000 clones, roughly 90% being singletons. This CDR3 comprises 12 residues. Between the trimmed V and J ends, which lost 3 bases and 5 bases, there was a span of 7 bases. Germline V lookup: CDR1 MNHNY, CDR2 SVGAGI (reference sequence). The chain employs TRBV6-6 and TRBJ1-1; no firm D call. The sequence came from an adult in good health. The sequenced sample was peripheral blood, obtained on day 0 of AZD1222 vaccination. The CDR3 sequence: CASSYGETEAFF. DNA of the CDR3: TGTGCCAGCAGTTATGGTGAGACTGAAGCTTTCTTT.